The 5 T cell receptor beta chains presented below share a single source sample, sequenced in a study of T cell changes during pregnancy in multiple sclerosis. Repertoires were generated with immunoSEQ multiplex PCR, while TCRdb's copy carries only in-frame clones and drops some. Here the sample spans fewer than 55,000 clones, over 85% being singletons. Specimen: peripheral blood, collected in the first trimester of pregnancy. Every receptor here comes from a female donor with multiple sclerosis, enrolled in a pregnancy study.

The sample holds a few counts of this clone. The V gene is TRBV18, the J gene TRBJ2-1; D might be TRBD2 (6 bases). Germline V gene sequence: CDR1 KGHSH, CDR2 LQKENI. V lost 6 bases to trimming and J lost 7 bases, with 31 bases between them. The CDR3 runs 19 residues. For the CDR3, the DNA is TGTGCCAGCTCCATTGCGATGTCGCGGGGAGCGTTATCAATGAATGAGCAGTTCTTC. Amino acids: CASSIAMSRGALSMNEQFF.

V gene TRBV5-1 combines with J gene TRBJ2-7; 7 bases line up with TRBD1. CDR1 and CDR2 from the germline V gene are SGHRS and YFSETQ. The CDR3 totals 14 residues. Germline trimming cut 2 bases from V and 1 base from J; bases unmatched to any gene: 3. The CDR3 sequence: CASSLEGASYEQYF. CDR3 DNA sequence: TGCGCCAGCAGCTTAGAGGGGGCATCCTACGAGCAGTACTTC.

This CDR3 is CASSTRTGVGNQPQHF. CDR3 nucleotide sequence: TGTGCCAGTAGTACCCGGACAGGGGTGGGCAATCAGCCCCAGCATTTT. The chain has TRBV19 and TRBJ1-5; TRBD1 matches at 9 bases. The CDR3 runs 16 residues. J was trimmed by 2 bases and V by 4 bases; bases with no gene match: 6. CDR1 and CDR2 (germline): LNHDA, SQIVND (reference sequence).

The CDR3: CASSYPDRYEQYF. CDR3 DNA sequence: TGTGCCAGCAGTTACCCGGACAGGTACGAGCAGTACTTC. The chain links TRBV6-6 to TRBJ2-7; the match to TRBD1 covers 7 bases. This CDR3 has 13 residues. Trimming cost V 2 bases and J 4 bases; bases outside gene matches: 2. Per the germline V gene, CDR1 is MNHNY and CDR2 is SVGAGI (reference sequence).

This chain uses TRBV2 with TRBJ1-2; tentatively, D is TRBD1 (6 bases). The CDR3 totals 14 residues. The V gene's germline CDR1 is SNHLY and CDR2 FYNNEI. V was clipped by 5 bases and J by 8 bases, with 18 bases between them. The CDR3 DNA sequence: TGTGCCAGCAGTCAGACCCTGACAGGCCCGGGCTACACCTTC. Encoded protein: CASSQTLTGPGYTF.